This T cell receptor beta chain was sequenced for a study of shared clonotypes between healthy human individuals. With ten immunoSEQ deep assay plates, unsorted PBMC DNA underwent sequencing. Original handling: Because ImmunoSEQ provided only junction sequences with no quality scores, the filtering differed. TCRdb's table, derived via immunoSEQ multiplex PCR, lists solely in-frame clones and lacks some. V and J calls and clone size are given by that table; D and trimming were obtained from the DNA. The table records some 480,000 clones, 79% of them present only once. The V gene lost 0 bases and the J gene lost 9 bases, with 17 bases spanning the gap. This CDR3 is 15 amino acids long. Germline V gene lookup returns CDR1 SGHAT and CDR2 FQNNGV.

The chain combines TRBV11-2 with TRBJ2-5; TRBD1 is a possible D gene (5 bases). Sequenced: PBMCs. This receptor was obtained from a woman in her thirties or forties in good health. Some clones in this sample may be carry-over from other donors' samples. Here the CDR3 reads CASSLESRMGRPQYF. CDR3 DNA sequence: TGTGCCAGCAGCTTAGAGTCCCGCATGGGGCGTCCCCAGTACTTC.